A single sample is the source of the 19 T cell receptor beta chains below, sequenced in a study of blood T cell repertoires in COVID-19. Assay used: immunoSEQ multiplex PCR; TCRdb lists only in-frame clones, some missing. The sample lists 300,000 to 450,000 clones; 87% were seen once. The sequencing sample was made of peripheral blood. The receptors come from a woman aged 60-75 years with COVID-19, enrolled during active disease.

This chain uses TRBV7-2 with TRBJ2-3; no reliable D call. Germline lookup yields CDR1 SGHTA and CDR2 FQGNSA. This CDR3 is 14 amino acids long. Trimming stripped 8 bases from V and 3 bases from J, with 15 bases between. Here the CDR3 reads CASRGLLSTDTQYF. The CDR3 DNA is TGTGCCAGCCGCGGCCTCTTGAGTACAGATACGCAGTATTTT.

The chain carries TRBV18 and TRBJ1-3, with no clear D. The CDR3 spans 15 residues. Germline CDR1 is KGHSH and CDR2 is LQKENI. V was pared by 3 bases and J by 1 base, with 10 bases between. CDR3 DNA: TGTGCCAGCTCACCGAACCCCGGTTCTGGAAACACCATATATTTT. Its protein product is CASSPNPGSGNTIYF.

CDR3 sequence reads: CASSSPDRAGNTIYF. The CDR3, as DNA: TGTGCCAGCAGCTCCCCGGACAGGGCTGGAAACACCATATATTTT. V gene TRBV11-2 combines with J gene TRBJ1-3; the match to TRBD1 covers 8 bases. CDR1 is SGHAT and CDR2 is FQNNGV in the germline V gene. The CDR3 is 15 residues long. V gave up 4 bases and J gave up 2 bases; unmatched junction bases: 4.

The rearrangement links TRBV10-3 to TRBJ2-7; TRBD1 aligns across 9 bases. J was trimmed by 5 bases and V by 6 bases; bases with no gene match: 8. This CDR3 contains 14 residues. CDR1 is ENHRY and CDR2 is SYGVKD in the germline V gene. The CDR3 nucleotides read TGTGCCATCAGCGATACAGGGGGCCTTAACGAGCAGTACTTC. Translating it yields CAISDTGGLNEQYF.

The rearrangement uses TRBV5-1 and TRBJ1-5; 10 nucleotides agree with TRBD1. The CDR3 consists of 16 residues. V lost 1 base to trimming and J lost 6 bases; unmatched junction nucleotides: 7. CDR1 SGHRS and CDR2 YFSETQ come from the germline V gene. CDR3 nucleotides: TGCGCCAGCAGCTTGTCCGGGACAGGGGACGGTCAGCCCCAGCATTTT. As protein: CASSLSGTGDGQPQHF.

The CDR3 loop is CASSTWTGLFSEAFF. The CDR3 coding sequence is TGTGCCAGCAGCACCTGGACAGGGTTGTTCTCGGAAGCTTTCTTT. The genes are TRBV7-9 and TRBJ1-1; TRBD1 matches at 8 bases. With 5 bases clipped from V and 8 bases from J, the junction kept 13 bases outside the gene matches. This CDR3 has 15 amino acids. Germline CDR1 and CDR2: SEHNR and FQNEAQ (reference sequence).

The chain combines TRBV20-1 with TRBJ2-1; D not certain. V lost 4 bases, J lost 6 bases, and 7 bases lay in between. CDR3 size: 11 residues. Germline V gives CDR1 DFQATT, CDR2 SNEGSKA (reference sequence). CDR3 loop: CSATILNEQFF. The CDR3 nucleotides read TGCAGTGCTACTATCCTCAATGAGCAGTTCTTC.

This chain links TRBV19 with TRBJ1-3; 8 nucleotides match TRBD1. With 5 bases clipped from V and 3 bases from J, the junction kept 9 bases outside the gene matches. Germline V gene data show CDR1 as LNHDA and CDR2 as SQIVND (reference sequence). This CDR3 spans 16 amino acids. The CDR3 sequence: CASSVYRGTVGNTIYF. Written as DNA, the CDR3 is TGTGCCAGTAGTGTTTACAGGGGGACCGTTGGAAACACCATATATTTT.

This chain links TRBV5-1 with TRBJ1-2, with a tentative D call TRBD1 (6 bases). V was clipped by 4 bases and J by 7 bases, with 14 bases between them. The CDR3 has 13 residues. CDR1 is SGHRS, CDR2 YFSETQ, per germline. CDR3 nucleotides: TGCGCCAGCAGCGCCCAGGGGTCGGCTGGCTACACCTTC. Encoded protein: CASSAQGSAGYTF.

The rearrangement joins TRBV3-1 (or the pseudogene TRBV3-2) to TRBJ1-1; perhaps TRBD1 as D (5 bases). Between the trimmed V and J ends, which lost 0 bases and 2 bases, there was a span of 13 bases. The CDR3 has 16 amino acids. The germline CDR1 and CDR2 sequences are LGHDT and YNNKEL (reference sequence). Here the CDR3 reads CASSQDRWGGNTEAFF. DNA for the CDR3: TGTGCCAGCAGCCAAGATCGTTGGGGGGGAAACACTGAAGCTTTCTTT.

In DNA, the CDR3 is TGCAGTGCGCTCAAGGGGGACGTGCTTACCTTC. Protein product: CSALKGDVLTF. The chain links TRBV20-1 to TRBJ1-2, with D maybe TRBD1 (6 bases). The CDR3 covers 11 residues. Germline CDR1 reads DFQATT; CDR2 reads SNEGSKA (reference sequence). Trimming pared 6 bases from V and 14 bases from J, leaving 19 bases between.

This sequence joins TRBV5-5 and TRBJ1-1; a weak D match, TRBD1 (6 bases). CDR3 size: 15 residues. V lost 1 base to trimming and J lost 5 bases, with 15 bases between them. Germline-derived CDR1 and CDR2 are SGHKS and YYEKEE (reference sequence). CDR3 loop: CASSLFQGLRTEAFF. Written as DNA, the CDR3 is TGTGCCAGCAGCTTGTTTCAGGGGTTGAGGACTGAAGCTTTCTTT.

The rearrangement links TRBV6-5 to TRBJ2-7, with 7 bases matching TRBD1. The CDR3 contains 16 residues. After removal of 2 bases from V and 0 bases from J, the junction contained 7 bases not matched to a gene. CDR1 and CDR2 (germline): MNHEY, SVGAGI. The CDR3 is CASSYTRGGLSYEQYF. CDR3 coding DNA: TGTGCCAGCAGTTACACTCGAGGGGGCCTCTCCTACGAGCAGTACTTC.

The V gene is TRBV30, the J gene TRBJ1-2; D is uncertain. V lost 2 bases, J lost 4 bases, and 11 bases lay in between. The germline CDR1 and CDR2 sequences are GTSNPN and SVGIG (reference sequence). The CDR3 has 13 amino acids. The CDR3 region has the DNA TGTGCCTGGAGTCGAAGTCTATCCTATGGCTACACCTTC. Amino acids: CAWSRSLSYGYTF.

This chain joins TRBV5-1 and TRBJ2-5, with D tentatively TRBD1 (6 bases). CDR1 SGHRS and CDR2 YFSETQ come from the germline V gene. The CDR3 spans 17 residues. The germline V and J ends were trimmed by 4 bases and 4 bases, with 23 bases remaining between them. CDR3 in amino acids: CASSTRVQGGSAETQYF. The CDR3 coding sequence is TGCGCCAGCAGCACCCGCGTCCAAGGGGGATCCGCAGAGACCCAGTACTTC. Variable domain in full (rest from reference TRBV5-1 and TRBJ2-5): KAGVTQTPRYLIKTRGQQVTLSCSPISGHRSVSWYQQTPGQGLQFLFEYFSETQRNKGNFPGRFSGRQFSNSRSEMNVSTLELGDSALYLCASSTRVQGGSAETQYFGPGTRLLVL.

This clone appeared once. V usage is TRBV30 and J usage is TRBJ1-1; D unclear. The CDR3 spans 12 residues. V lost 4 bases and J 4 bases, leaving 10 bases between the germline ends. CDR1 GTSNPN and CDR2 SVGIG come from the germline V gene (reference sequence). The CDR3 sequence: CAWTRSVTEAFF. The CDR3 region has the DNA TGTGCCTGGACCCGCAGTGTCACTGAAGCTTTCTTT.

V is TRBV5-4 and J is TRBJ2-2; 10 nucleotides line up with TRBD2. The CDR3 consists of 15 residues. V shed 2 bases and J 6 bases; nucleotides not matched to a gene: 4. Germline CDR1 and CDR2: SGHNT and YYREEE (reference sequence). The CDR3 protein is CASSFLAGDPGELFF. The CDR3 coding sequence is TGTGCCAGCAGCTTTCTAGCGGGGGATCCCGGGGAGCTGTTTTTT.

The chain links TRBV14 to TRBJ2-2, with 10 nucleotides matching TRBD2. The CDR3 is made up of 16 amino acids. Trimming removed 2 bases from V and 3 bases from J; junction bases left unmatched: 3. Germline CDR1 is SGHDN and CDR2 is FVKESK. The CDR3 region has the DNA TGTGCCAGCAGCCAACTAGCGGGGGCCGACACCGGGGAGCTGTTTTTT. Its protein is CASSQLAGADTGELFF.

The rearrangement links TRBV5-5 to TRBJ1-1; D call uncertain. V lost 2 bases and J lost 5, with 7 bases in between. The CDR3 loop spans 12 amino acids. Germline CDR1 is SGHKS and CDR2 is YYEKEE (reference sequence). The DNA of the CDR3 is TGTGCCAGCAGCTTTCTAGGTACTGAAGCTTTCTTT. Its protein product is CASSFLGTEAFF.